This TCR beta chain emerged from a study of T cell responses to AZD1222 COVID-19 vaccine. Study-level information: Combined were second doses at about 4 or about 12 weeks.

On this clone itself: The target antigen is unknown.

Study observations and caveats: Spike-specific TCR breadth and depth rose after two AZD1222 doses. Dominant CD4 TCR responses targeted spike regions 160-218 and 743-854.

Produced via immunoSEQ multiplex PCR; TCRdb's table is partial and in-frame only. The table records more than 85,000 clones, around 90% of them present only once. V was cut by 1 base and J by 1 base, with 9 bases left in between. The CDR3 has 15 amino acids. Germline CDR1 SGHTA, CDR2 FQGNSA. This material consisted of peripheral blood, taken on day 0 of AZD1222 vaccination. J is TRBJ2-3 and V is TRBV7-2, with D tentatively TRBD1 (5 bases). This TCR derives from an adult in good health. In DNA form, the CDR3 reads TGTGCCAGCAGCTTAGGGGGCGCCGGCACAGATACGCAGTATTTT. It is translated as CASSLGGAGTDTQYF. Using reference TRBV7-2 and TRBJ2-3 for the parts outside the CDR3, the full variable domain is GAGVSQSPSNKVTEKGKDVELRCDPISGHTALYWYRQSLGQGLEFLIYFQGNSAPDKSGLPSDRFSAERTGGSVSTLTIQRTQQEDSAVYLCASSLGGAGTDTQYFGPGTRLTVL.